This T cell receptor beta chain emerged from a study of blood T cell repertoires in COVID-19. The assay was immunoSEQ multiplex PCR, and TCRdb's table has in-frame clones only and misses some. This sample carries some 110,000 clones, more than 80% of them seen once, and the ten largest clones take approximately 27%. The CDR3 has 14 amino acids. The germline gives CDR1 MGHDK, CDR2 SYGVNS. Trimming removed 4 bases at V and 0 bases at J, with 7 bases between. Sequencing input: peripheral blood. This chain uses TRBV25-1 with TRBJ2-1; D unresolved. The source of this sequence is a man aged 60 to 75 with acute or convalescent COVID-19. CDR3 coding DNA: TGTGCCAGCAGTGCCTTTAGCTCCTACAATGAGCAGTTCTTC. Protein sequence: CASSAFSSYNEQFF.